The 32 T cell receptor beta chains given below trace back to one sample, sequenced in a study of blood T cell repertoires in COVID-19. Some clones are missing from TCRdb's copy, which holds only in-frame ones; the method was immunoSEQ multiplex PCR. The table has around 310,000 clones, 85% to 90% seen once; the top ten hold about 9.4%. Specimen: PBMCs or T cells enriched from blood (not recorded which). All receptors come from a woman in her twenties or thirties who had recovered from COVID-19.

This clone was observed a few times. The chain joins TRBV6-1 to TRBJ1-2; D not resolved. Germline V CDR1 and CDR2: MNHNS, SASEGT. CDR3 length equals 21 residues. The V gene lost 1 base and the J gene lost 5 bases, with 32 bases spanning the gap. The CDR3 reads CASSEGATPRFIPTGRYGYTF. CDR3 bases: TGTGCCAGCAGTGAAGGCGCGACCCCTCGTTTCATCCCCACGGGAAGGTATGGCTACACCTTC.

The V call is TRBV19, the J call TRBJ1-2; D gene uncertain. The CDR3 has 15 residues. V lost 1 base and J 4 bases, leaving 13 bases between the germline ends. Per germline, CDR1 LNHDA and CDR2 SQIVND (reference sequence). CDR3 DNA sequence: TGTGCCAGTAGTATAGCGGGCGCCGGGAGCTATGGCTACACCTTC. Residues: CASSIAGAGSYGYTF.

A single count supports this clone. The genes are TRBV11-3 and TRBJ2-5; 13 nucleotides align to TRBD2. The CDR3 contains 16 residues. CDR1 is SGHNT and CDR2 is YENEEA in the germline V gene. V lost 5 bases to trimming and J lost 3 bases; unmatched junction nucleotides: 6. Here the CDR3 DNA reads TGTGCCAGCAGCCCAGGACTAGCGGGAGAGAAAGAGACCCAGTACTTC. Its translation: CASSPGLAGEKETQYF.

In regard to this clone: At one end the junction does not follow the germline gene, possibly because of a read error. The chain joins TRBV7-7 to TRBJ2-5; D may be TRBD1 or TRBD2 (5 bases each). Germline-derived CDR1 and CDR2 are SSHAT and FNYEAQ (reference sequence). The CDR3 sequence is 15 residues long. This CDR3 is CASSLAPTAQETQYF. The CDR3 nucleotides are TGTGCTAGCAGCTTAGCGCCGACAGCCCAAGAGACCCAGTACTTC.

This chain joins TRBV14 and TRBJ2-7, with TRBD1 matching over 10 bases. V lost 5 bases, J lost 4 bases, and 8 bases stayed unmatched. CDR3 length: 15 residues. Looked up from germline, CDR1 is SGHDN and CDR2 is FVKESK. As DNA, the CDR3 is TGTGCCAGCAGCGACGGACAGGGGGTACGGTACGAGCAGTACTTC. As protein: CASSDGQGVRYEQYF.

The chain combines TRBV3-1 (or the pseudogene TRBV3-2) with TRBJ1-2, with D perhaps matching TRBD1 (5 bases). Germline assignment: CDR1 LGHDT and CDR2 YNNKEL (reference sequence). V lost 5 bases and J lost 3, with 16 bases in between. The CDR3 contains 15 residues. CDR3 sequence reads: CASSTPGRGDYGYTF. The CDR3 DNA reads as TGTGCCAGCAGCACCCCGGGGAGGGGCGACTATGGCTACACCTTC.

The chain combines TRBV9 with TRBJ2-7; TRBD1 might be the D (6 bases). The CDR3 is 15 amino acids. The V gene lost 0 bases and the J gene lost 4 bases, with 14 bases spanning the gap. Germline V CDR1 and CDR2: SGDLS, YYNGEE. The CDR3 bases are TGTGCCAGCAGCGTAGGGTACAGGGAAGGTTACGAGCAGTACTTC. This gives the protein CASSVGYREGYEQYF.

The genes are TRBV4-1 and TRBJ1-2; possible D gene TRBD1, 6 bases. Germline lookup yields CDR1 MGHRA and CDR2 YSYEKL. The CDR3 length is 14 residues. V lost 6 bases and J 3 bases, leaving 14 bases between the germline ends. The CDR3 sequence is CASRQPGGDYGYTF. The CDR3 DNA reads TGCGCCAGCAGGCAGCCGGGGGGCGACTATGGCTACACCTTC.

This chain links TRBV11-3 with TRBJ2-2; maybe TRBD1 (5 bases). Trimming took off 1 base at V and 5 bases at J, with 14 bases between the two ends. CDR1 is SGHNT and CDR2 is YENEEA in the germline V gene. This CDR3 comprises 16 residues. CDR3 sequence: CASSLVAGKVTGELFF. CDR3 coding DNA: TGTGCCAGCAGCTTAGTGGCAGGGAAGGTGACCGGGGAGCTGTTTTTT. The full variable domain, rest sourced from reference TRBV11-3 and TRBJ2-2, is EAGVVQSPRYKIIEKKQPVAFWCNPISGHNTLYWYLQNLGQGPELLIRYENEEAVDDSQLPKDRFSAERLKGVDSTLKIQPAELGDSAVYLCASSLVAGKVTGELFFGEGSRLTVL.

This rearrangement joins TRBV15 to TRBJ2-1; 9 bases are a match to TRBD2. In germline, CDR1 is LNHNV, CDR2 YYDKDF (reference sequence). J gave up 2 bases and V 5 bases, and 10 bases lay outside the gene matches. The CDR3 is 17 amino acids. As DNA, the CDR3 is TGTGCCACCAGCGAGAGAAGCGGGAGGTTCACCTACAATGAGCAGTTCTTC. It encodes CATSERSGRFTYNEQFF.

In its sample, this clone was seen once. V is TRBV29-1 and J is TRBJ2-1; TRBD1 matches at 8 bases. Germline CDR1 is SQVTM and CDR2 is ANQGSEA. This CDR3 spans 14 amino acids. V lost 6 bases to trimming and J lost 9 bases; unmatched junction nucleotides: 13. For the CDR3, the DNA is TGCAGCGTCGCACACCCAACAGGGGGATCTGAGCAGTTCTTC. Its protein is CSVAHPTGGSEQFF.

This clone has a single count. The chain employs TRBV27 and TRBJ2-2, with D tentatively TRBD2 (5 bases). This CDR3 spans 13 amino acids. V gave up 2 bases and J gave up 8 bases, with 9 bases separating them. Germline V CDR1 and CDR2: MNHEY, SMNVEV (reference sequence). The CDR3 DNA reads TGTGCCAGCAGTTTAAGCCCGGGAGGGGAGCTGTTTTTT. Protein: CASSLSPGGELFF.

The chain combines TRBV7-6 with TRBJ1-2, with a possible D match to TRBD1 (6 bases). The CDR3 sequence is 12 residues long. V gave up 5 bases and J gave up 8 bases, with 12 bases separating them. CDR1 and CDR2 from the germline V gene are SGHVS and FNYEAQ. In DNA, the CDR3 is TGTGCCAGCAGCGTACAGGGTCGAGGCTACACCTTC. It specifies CASSVQGRGYTF.

This clone appeared a single time. The CDR3 bases are TGTGCCAGCAGCCTAAGGGGTGGCGAGCAGTTCTTC. Protein sequence: CASSLRGGEQFF. The rearrangement joins TRBV28 to TRBJ2-1; D possibly corresponds to TRBD1 (5 bases). The ends were cut back, 6 bases at V and 10 bases at J, with 13 bases in the middle. The CDR3 extends over 12 amino acids. Germline V gene sequence: CDR1 MDHEN, CDR2 SYDVKM.

This clone was recorded once. The chain carries TRBV5-1 and TRBJ2-5; 8 positions match TRBD1. Germline V gene lookup returns CDR1 SGHRS and CDR2 YFSETQ. The CDR3 is made up of 15 amino acids. The V segment lost 0 bases and the J segment 4 bases; nucleotides outside the gene matches: 5. CDR3 residues: CASSLGQGFIETQYF. CDR3 DNA: TGCGCCAGCAGCTTGGGACAGGGGTTCATAGAGACCCAGTACTTC.

The rearrangement joins TRBV30 to TRBJ1-6, with D unclear. V lost 0 bases and J 0 bases, leaving 12 bases between the germline ends. CDR3 length: 17 amino acids. Germline V gene data show CDR1 as GTSNPN and CDR2 as SVGIG (reference sequence). The CDR3 region is CAWSVFYTSSYNSPLHF. The CDR3 region has the DNA TGTGCCTGGAGTGTTTTTTACACAAGCTCCTATAATTCACCCCTCCACTTT.

This rearrangement joins TRBV4-1 to TRBJ1-1; maybe TRBD1 (5 bases). The CDR3 length is 15 residues. Deletions cut 4 bases from V and 5 bases from J, with 17 bases between. The V gene's germline CDR1 is MGHRA and CDR2 YSYEKL. CDR3 sequence: CASSPTPGDGTEAFF. The CDR3 region has the DNA TGCGCCAGCAGCCCTACACCGGGGGACGGGACTGAAGCTTTCTTT.

V is TRBV7-2 and J is TRBJ1-2; D is possibly TRBD1 (6 bases). This CDR3 has 14 residues. Trimming pared 6 bases from V and 0 bases from J, leaving 11 bases between. Germline V lookup: CDR1 SGHTA, CDR2 FQGNSA. CDR3 loop: CASRPGQPNYGYTF. The CDR3 DNA sequence: TGTGCCAGCAGACCCGGACAGCCTAACTATGGCTACACCTTC.

The V gene is TRBV7-9, the J gene TRBJ2-2, with D possibly being TRBD1 (6 bases). Trimming took 2 bases from V and 3 from J, leaving 10 bases between them. CDR3 length equals 15 residues. Germline V gives CDR1 SEHNR, CDR2 FQNEAQ (reference sequence). CDR3 in DNA: TGTGCCAGCAGCTTAAGGGACACACACACCGGGGAGCTGTTTTTT. Protein: CASSLRDTHTGELFF. Supplemented by reference TRBV7-9 and TRBJ2-2, the full variable domain reads DTGVSQNPRHKITKRGQNVTFRCDPISEHNRLYWYRQTLGQGPEFLTYFQNEAQLEKSRLLSDRFSAERPKGSFSTLEIQRTEQGDSAMYLCASSLRDTHTGELFFGEGSRLTVL.

V gene TRBV5-6 combines with J gene TRBJ2-5, with 8 bases matching TRBD2. This CDR3 is built from 16 residues. Germline V gene lookup returns CDR1 SGHDT and CDR2 YYEEEE. V was clipped by 0 bases and J by 6 bases; unmatched bases: 10. The CDR3 region is CASSLVSGEWRKTQYF. The CDR3 DNA sequence: TGTGCCAGCAGCTTGGTTAGCGGGGAGTGGAGGAAGACCCAGTACTTC.

This clone was seen a single time. This chain uses TRBV19 with TRBJ2-2, with 11 bases that match TRBD2. In germline, CDR1 is LNHDA, CDR2 SQIVND (reference sequence). There are 15 residues in the CDR3. J was trimmed by 6 bases and V by 7 bases; bases with no gene match: 7. CDR3 coding DNA: TGTGCCAGTATGAGACTAGCGGGAATTGCCGGGGAGCTGTTTTTT. Amino acid sequence: CASMRLAGIAGELFF.

V gene TRBV5-6 combines with J gene TRBJ1-2, with a tentative D call TRBD1 (6 bases). This CDR3 comprises 13 residues. Trimming took off 4 bases at V and 0 bases at J, with 7 bases between the two ends. Per the germline V gene, CDR1 is SGHDT and CDR2 is YYEEEE. The CDR3, as DNA: TGTGCCAGCAGCCGGGACACTAACTATGGCTACACCTTC. Amino acid sequence: CASSRDTNYGYTF.

V usage is TRBV19 and J usage is TRBJ1-5, with D perhaps TRBD1 (5 bases). CDR3 length: 14 amino acids. Germline CDR1 and CDR2: LNHDA and SQIVND (reference sequence). V was trimmed by 7 bases and J by 2 bases, leaving 12 bases between them. CDR3 in DNA: TGTGCCAGTAAGACAGAAAGGGGCAATCAGCCCCAGCATTTT. This translates into CASKTERGNQPQHF.

The chain uses TRBV11-2 and TRBJ1-1, with 8 nucleotides matching TRBD1. The CDR3 contains 13 residues. The V and J ends lost 2 bases and 9 bases, in that order; junction bases with no gene match: 5. The V gene's germline CDR1 is SGHAT and CDR2 FQNNGV. The CDR3, as DNA: TGTGCCAGCAGCTTAACAGGACAGGGACAAGCTTTCTTT. It codes for CASSLTGQGQAFF.

The rearrangement joins TRBV6-2 or TRBV6-3 to TRBJ1-2; 8 nucleotides line up with TRBD1. Germline-derived CDR1 and CDR2 are MNHEY and SVGEGT. Trimming at V came to 6 bases and at J to 3 bases, leaving 15 bases not matched to a gene. CDR3 length: 17 residues. The CDR3 loop is CASSRPNFGTGDYGYTF. CDR3 in DNA: TGTGCCAGCAGCCGACCAAATTTCGGGACAGGTGACTATGGCTACACCTTC.

This clone showed up just once. The chain recombines TRBV5-1 with TRBJ2-3, with D possibly TRBD1 on 6 matching bases. CDR3 length: 15 residues. CDR1 is SGHRS, CDR2 YFSETQ, per germline. V was pared by 7 bases and J by 4 bases, with 19 bases between. The CDR3 sequence is CASQAAQGFSDTQYF. CDR3 coding DNA: TGCGCCAGCCAGGCGGCGCAGGGGTTTTCAGATACGCAGTATTTT.

This clone was observed a single time. The chain recombines TRBV6-5 with TRBJ1-5; possible D gene TRBD1, 6 bases. Per germline, CDR1 MNHEY and CDR2 SVGAGI. CDR3 length: 13 residues. Trimming left V 3 bases short and J 6 bases short, with 9 bases between. Here the CDR3 DNA reads TGTGCCAGCAGTTATGAGACAGGTCAGCCCCAGCATTTT. Its translation: CASSYETGQPQHF.

This chain joins TRBV3-1 (or the pseudogene TRBV3-2) and TRBJ1-6; the D gene is possibly TRBD1 (6 bases). Per germline, CDR1 LGHDT and CDR2 YNNKEL (reference sequence). The CDR3 has 17 residues. Trimming left V 0 bases short and J 7 bases short, with 16 bases between. CDR3 DNA sequence: TGTGCCAGCAGCCAAGATCCCGGTATGGGGGCCAATTCACCCCTCCACTTT. Protein product: CASSQDPGMGANSPLHF.

CDR3 loop: CASSLPGGDTEAFF. The CDR3 DNA reads TGTGCCAGCAGCCTCCCAGGGGGTGACACTGAAGCTTTCTTT. J is TRBJ1-1 and V is TRBV6-5; 7 bases align to TRBD1. The CDR3 runs to 14 residues. The V gene end was trimmed by 6 bases and the J gene end by 3 bases; junction bases not matched to a gene: 7. The V gene's germline CDR1 is MNHEY and CDR2 SVGAGI.

The CDR3 region has the DNA TGTGCCAGCAGTACCCAGCGGGGACTAGTACCCTACGAGCAGTACTTC. The encoded protein is CASSTQRGLVPYEQYF. This chain joins TRBV28 and TRBJ2-7, with 8 bases that match TRBD2. This CDR3 comprises 16 residues. The trim removed 5 bases at V and 2 bases at J, leaving 11 bases unmatched. Looked up from germline, CDR1 is MDHEN and CDR2 is SYDVKM.

J is TRBJ2-7 and V is TRBV7-2; D is perhaps TRBD1 (6 bases). The CDR3 contains 13 residues. Trimming shortened V by 6 bases and J by 3 bases, and 12 bases separated the two germline ends. Germline assignment: CDR1 SGHTA and CDR2 FQGNSA. The CDR3 region has the DNA TGTGCCAGCAGGCTTACAGGGATCTACGAGCAGTACTTC. Its protein is CASRLTGIYEQYF.

This chain links TRBV7-9 with TRBJ2-3; D perhaps matches TRBD1 (6 bases). The CDR3 contains 15 residues. Trimming took off 5 bases at V and 3 bases at J, with 15 bases between the two ends. CDR1 is SEHNR and CDR2 is FQNEAQ in the germline V gene (reference sequence). The CDR3 region has the DNA TGTGCCAGCAGCCAACAGGGACGAGGGACAGATACGCAGTATTTT. This translates into CASSQQGRGTDTQYF.